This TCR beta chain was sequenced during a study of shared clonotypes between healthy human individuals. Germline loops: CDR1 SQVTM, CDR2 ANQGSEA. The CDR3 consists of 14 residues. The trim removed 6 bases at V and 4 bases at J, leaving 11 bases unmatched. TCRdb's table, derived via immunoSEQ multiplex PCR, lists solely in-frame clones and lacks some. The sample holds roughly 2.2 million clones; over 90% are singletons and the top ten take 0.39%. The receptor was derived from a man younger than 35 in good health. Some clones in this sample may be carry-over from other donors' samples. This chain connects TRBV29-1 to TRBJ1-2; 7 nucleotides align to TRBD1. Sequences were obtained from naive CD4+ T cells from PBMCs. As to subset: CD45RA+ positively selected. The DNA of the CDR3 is TGCAGCGTCTCTACAGGGGCTAGGGTCTATGGCTACACCTTC. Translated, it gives CSVSTGARVYGYTF.